The 15 T cell receptor beta chains reported below all come from one sample, sequenced in a study of T cell responses to AZD1222 COVID-19 vaccine. Sequenced by immunoSEQ multiplex PCR; TCRdb stores in-frame clones only, minus some. This sample has 90,000 to 130,000 clones; 70% to 90% occur once, and the top ten carry about 15%. This specimen was peripheral blood, taken 28 days after the second AZD1222 dose. The receptors were sampled from an adult who received the AZD1222 COVID-19 vaccine.

This chain uses TRBV18 with TRBJ2-5, with D uncertain. Germline V gives CDR1 KGHSH, CDR2 LQKENI. The ends were cut back, 6 bases at V and 6 bases at J, with 14 bases in the middle. The CDR3 covers 13 residues. The CDR3 DNA sequence: TGTGCCAGCTCCGACCTTTCCCTACAGACCCAGTACTTC. Encoded protein: CASSDLSLQTQYF. Filled out from reference TRBV18 and TRBJ2-5, the complete variable domain reads NAGVMQNPRHLVRRRGQEARLRCSPMKGHSHVYWYRQLPEEGLKFMVYLQKENIIDESGMPKERFSAEFPKEGPSILRIQQVVRGDSAAYFCASSDLSLQTQYFGPGTRLLVL.

The chain couples TRBV2 to TRBJ1-2; no clear D. This CDR3 spans 14 amino acids. The V end lost 7 bases, the J end lost 5 bases, and 17 bases lay between the germline ends. The germline V gene encodes CDR1 SNHLY and CDR2 FYNNEI. In DNA form, the CDR3 reads TGTGCCAGCACCGGCGCTAGCGTTAATTATGGCTACACCTTC. It encodes CASTGASVNYGYTF.

This chain links TRBV28 with TRBJ2-5, with a tentative D call TRBD1 (6 bases). The CDR3 length is 14 residues. Germline values: CDR1 MDHEN, CDR2 SYDVKM. Between the trimmed V and J ends, which lost 5 bases and 2 bases, there was a span of 12 bases. CDR3 residues: CASSPTGGQETQYF. Written as DNA, the CDR3 is TGTGCCAGCAGTCCGACAGGTGGACAAGAGACCCAGTACTTC. The whole variable domain, remainder taken from reference TRBV28 and TRBJ2-5, is DVKVTQSSRYLVKRTGEKVFLECVQDMDHENMFWYRQDPGLGLRLIYFSYDVKMKEKGDIPEGYSVSREKKERFSLILESASTNQTSMYLCASSPTGGQETQYFGPGTRLLVL.

The V and J genes are TRBV6-1 and TRBJ2-3; D is perhaps TRBD1 or TRBD2 (5 bases each). The CDR3 consists of 13 residues. Trimming removed 0 bases at V and 10 bases at J, with 11 bases between. Per the germline V gene, CDR1 is MNHNS and CDR2 is SASEGT. Here the CDR3 reads CASSEAPGRSQYF. CDR3 nucleotide sequence: TGTGCCAGCAGTGAAGCTCCGGGACGATCGCAGTATTTT.

The rearrangement uses TRBV13 and TRBJ2-7; perhaps TRBD1 as D (6 bases). CDR1 PRHDT and CDR2 FYEKMQ come from the germline V gene (reference sequence). Trimming left V 5 bases short and J 3 bases short, with 11 bases between. The CDR3 loop spans 13 amino acids. The CDR3 here is CASSLTQGYEQYF. Written as DNA, the CDR3 is TGTGCCAGCAGCCTGACACAGGGCTACGAGCAGTACTTC. The variable domain in full, with the rest retrieved from reference TRBV13 and TRBJ2-7, is AAGVIQSPRHLIKEKRETATLKCYPIPRHDTVYWYQQGPGQDPQFLISFYEKMQSDKGSIPDRFSAQQFSDYHSELNMSSLELGDSALYFCASSLTQGYEQYFGPGTRLTVT.

This clone was found once. The chain carries TRBV19 and TRBJ2-5, with 7 bases fitting TRBD1. The CDR3 contains 13 residues. The V and J ends lost 10 bases and 2 bases, in that order; junction bases with no gene match: 7. The germline V gene has CDR1 LNHDA and CDR2 SQIVND (reference sequence). In DNA form, the CDR3 reads TGTGCCACCCGCAACAGGGGTCAAGAGACCCAGTACTTC. This translates into CATRNRGQETQYF.

The chain has TRBV3-1 (or the pseudogene TRBV3-2) and TRBJ2-3; D may match TRBD1 or TRBD2 (6 bases each). The germline V and J ends were trimmed by 0 bases and 0 bases, with 13 bases remaining between them. Germline assignment: CDR1 LGHDT and CDR2 YNNKEL (reference sequence). This CDR3 comprises 17 residues. CDR3 DNA: TGTGCCAGCAGCCAAGATGTGGGGGGCGTGAGCACAGATACGCAGTATTTT. This gives the protein CASSQDVGGVSTDTQYF.

This rearrangement joins TRBV6-5 to TRBJ1-5; 7 nucleotides match TRBD1. The V gene's germline CDR1 is MNHEY and CDR2 SVGAGI. The CDR3 consists of 14 residues. The V segment lost 6 bases and the J segment 3 bases; nucleotides outside the gene matches: 5. In DNA form, the CDR3 reads TGTGCCAGCAGCCCGGACAGGACCAATCAGCCCCAGCATTTT. This sequence encodes CASSPDRTNQPQHF.

This clone has only a few counts. In the same sample, other DNA sequences code for this CDR3. The chain is built from TRBV5-4 and TRBJ1-2; possibly TRBD1 for D (5 bases). Germline V lookup: CDR1 SGHNT, CDR2 YYREEE (reference sequence). V lost 0 bases and J 2 bases, leaving 5 bases between the germline ends. CDR3 length equals 13 residues. CDR3 nucleotides: TGTGCCAGCAGCTTGGGGGGGAACTATGGCTACACCTTC. This encodes CASSLGGNYGYTF.

This rearrangement joins TRBV7-2 to TRBJ1-2, with D maybe TRBD1 (5 bases). This CDR3 spans 16 amino acids. V was cut by 4 bases and J by 4 bases, with 19 bases left in between. Germline V gene sequence: CDR1 SGHTA, CDR2 FQGNSA. CDR3 sequence: CASSSTLPQGIYGYTF. As DNA, the CDR3 is TGTGCCAGCAGCTCTACTCTGCCTCAGGGTATCTATGGCTACACCTTC.

V is TRBV12-3 or TRBV12-4 and J is TRBJ1-1; no firm D call. This CDR3 has 13 residues. The germline V and J ends were trimmed by 6 bases and 11 bases, with 19 bases remaining between them. The CDR3 DNA reads as TGTGCCAGCAGAGCACAATATAAGTGGGATGCTTTCTTT. This gives the protein CASRAQYKWDAFF.

J is TRBJ1-1 and V is TRBV11-3; D not resolved. The CDR3 contains 11 residues. Germline CDR1 and CDR2: SGHNT and YENEEA. V was shortened by 8 bases and J by 1 base, with 5 bases between the two germline ends. CDR3 DNA sequence: TGTGCCAGCGCAGGGAACACTGAAGCTTTCTTT. This gives the protein CASAGNTEAFF.

This clone was observed once. The chain is built from TRBV13 and TRBJ2-4, with D perhaps TRBD1 (6 bases). The CDR3 is made up of 18 amino acids. Germline V lookup: CDR1 PRHDT, CDR2 FYEKMQ (reference sequence). Trimming stripped 0 bases from V and 0 bases from J, with 15 bases between. The DNA for the CDR3 is TGTGCCAGCAGCTTAGGTGGTTGGGGGCCGCTAGCCAAAAACATTCAGTACTTC. The encoded protein is CASSLGGWGPLAKNIQYF.

The chain recombines TRBV11-2 with TRBJ2-7; D may be TRBD2 (6 bases). This CDR3 has 15 residues. The V end lost 5 bases, the J end lost 2 bases, and 16 bases lay between the germline ends. The V gene's germline CDR1 is SGHAT and CDR2 FQNNGV. This CDR3 is CASSLATSSAYEQYF. As DNA, the CDR3 is TGTGCCAGCAGCCTAGCGACCTCGAGCGCCTACGAGCAGTACTTC.

The chain is built from TRBV13 and TRBJ1-2, with D unresolved. This CDR3 spans 14 amino acids. Germline CDR1 reads PRHDT; CDR2 reads FYEKMQ (reference sequence). V shed 1 base and J shed 2 bases, with 8 bases lying between them. The CDR3 region is CASSLVVRNYGYTF. CDR3 DNA: TGTGCCAGCAGCTTAGTTGTCAGAAACTATGGCTACACCTTC.